This TCR beta chain is drawn from a study of blood T cell repertoires in COVID-19. TCRdb's table, derived via immunoSEQ multiplex PCR, lists solely in-frame clones and lacks some. The table includes approximately 18,000 clones, over 75% detected once. This clone was observed a handful of times. This CDR3 contains 12 residues. CDR1 and CDR2 (germline): SEHNR, FQNEAQ (reference sequence). Germline trimming cut 7 bases from V and 3 bases from J; bases unmatched to any gene: 2. The clonotype was recovered from a human donor with active COVID-19. The donor label of this sample is uncertain. V usage is TRBV7-9 and J usage is TRBJ2-7; 8 positions agree with TRBD2. Sequencing was performed on peripheral blood. CDR3 sequence reads: CASTAGGYEQYF. The CDR3 nucleotides are TGTGCCAGCACCGCGGGGGGCTACGAGCAGTACTTC.